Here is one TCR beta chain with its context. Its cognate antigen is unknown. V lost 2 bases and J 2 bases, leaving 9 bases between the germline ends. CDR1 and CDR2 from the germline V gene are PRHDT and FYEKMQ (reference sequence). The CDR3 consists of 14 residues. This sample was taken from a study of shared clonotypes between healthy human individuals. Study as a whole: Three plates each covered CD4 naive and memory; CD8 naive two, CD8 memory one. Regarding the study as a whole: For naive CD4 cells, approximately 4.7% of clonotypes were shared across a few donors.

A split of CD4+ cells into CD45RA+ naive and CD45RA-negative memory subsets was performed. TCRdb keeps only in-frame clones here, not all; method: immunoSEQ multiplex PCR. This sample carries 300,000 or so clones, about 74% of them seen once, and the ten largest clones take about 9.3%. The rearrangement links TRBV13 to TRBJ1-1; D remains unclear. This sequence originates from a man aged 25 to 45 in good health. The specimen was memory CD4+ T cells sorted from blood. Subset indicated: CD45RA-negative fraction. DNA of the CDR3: TGTGCCAGCAGCTTACGGCAGGTAAACACTGAAGCTTTCTTT. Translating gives CASSLRQVNTEAFF.